A single sample gave rise to the 5 T cell receptor beta chains below, sequenced in a study of human T cells and chemical hapten exposure. MiXCR, run by TCRdb on the RACE reads, gives a single entry per CDR3 protein. The repertoire includes 120,000 or so distinct CDR3 sequences, approximately 10% of them detected once, and approximately 2.5% sits in the top ten. Time point: patch test 3, about 24 weeks after DPC sensitization. The treatment: therapeutic diphenylcyclopropenone sensitization with weekly scalp DPC. Sequences were derived from whole blood, sampled in connection with sensitization to the hapten diphenylcyclopropenone (DPC). The receptors here all came from a woman aged 50 to 60 with alopecia areata. Some clones in this sample may be carry-over from other donors' samples.

The chain has TRBV6-5 and TRBJ1-1; D may be TRBD1 (6 bases). This CDR3 spans 14 amino acids. Germline CDR1 reads MNHEY; CDR2 reads SVGAGI. Trimming shortened V by 4 bases and J by 8 bases, and 17 bases separated the two germline ends. CDR3 sequence reads: CASSSYPQGMEAFF. The DNA for the CDR3 is TGTGCCAGCAGTTCCTATCCACAGGGAATGGAAGCTTTCTTT.

This clonotype has a handful of counts. The CDR3 bases are TGTGCCAGCAGGAGGGACATCATGAACACTGAAGCTTTCTTT. Protein product: CASRRDIMNTEAFF. The chain recombines TRBV11-2 with TRBJ1-1, with a weak D call TRBD1 (6 bases). This CDR3 has 14 amino acids. Germline lookup yields CDR1 SGHAT and CDR2 FQNNGV. Trimming removed 6 bases at V and 0 bases at J, with 11 bases between.

Many counts were recorded for this clonotype. The chain links TRBV6-2 or TRBV6-3 to TRBJ2-7; D is unresolved. Trimming pared 2 bases from V and 7 bases from J, leaving 0 bases between. The CDR3 is made up of 9 amino acids. Germline CDR1 is MNHEY and CDR2 is SVGEGT. DNA of the CDR3: TGTGCCAGCAGTTACGAGCAGTACTTC. It codes for CASSYEQYF.

This clonotype was seen only a few times. The J gene is TRBJ1-1, the V gene TRBV7-9; the match to TRBD1 covers 8 bases. In germline, CDR1 is SEHNR, CDR2 FQNEAQ (reference sequence). This CDR3 spans 13 amino acids. With 4 bases clipped from V and 12 bases from J, the junction kept 10 bases outside the gene matches. In nucleotides, the CDR3 is TGTGCCAGCAGCTCGACAGGGGTAACGTCGACTTTCTTT. Amino acids: CASSSTGVTSTFF.

V usage is TRBV6-1 and J usage is TRBJ2-3; 10 nucleotides agree with TRBD2. Germline V gives CDR1 MNHNS, CDR2 SASEGT. The J segment lost 4 bases and the V segment lost 7 bases, leaving 5 bases of the junction unmatched. The CDR3 loop spans 14 amino acids. CDR3 sequence: CASTTSGIPDTQYF. The CDR3 coding sequence is TGTGCCAGCACAACTAGCGGGATCCCAGATACGCAGTATTTT.